Below are 25 T cell receptor beta chains sequenced from a single sample in a study of blood T cell repertoires in COVID-19. TCRdb's copy holds only in-frame clones and misses some; the assay was immunoSEQ multiplex PCR. The table lists 130,000 to 150,000 clones, 81% of them singletons. Input material: peripheral blood. Receptors were obtained from a human donor in a cohort sampled during active COVID-19.

This clone is medium-sized within its sample. The chain has TRBV5-1 and TRBJ2-5; D is undetermined. The CDR3 extends over 15 amino acids. The germline V gene has CDR1 SGHRS and CDR2 YFSETQ. Trimming shortened V by 0 bases and J by 0 bases, and 9 bases separated the two germline ends. The CDR3 reads CASSLASAYQETQYF. For the CDR3, the DNA is TGCGCCAGCAGCTTGGCATCAGCGTACCAAGAGACCCAGTACTTC.

The chain couples TRBV3-1 (or the pseudogene TRBV3-2) to TRBJ2-7; D gene unclear. The CDR3 is 12 amino acids. Germline values: CDR1 LGHDT, CDR2 YNNKEL (reference sequence). V was trimmed by 0 bases and J by 4 bases, leaving 4 bases between them. CDR3 coding DNA: TGTGCCAGCAGCCAAGAGCGGTACGAGCAGTACTTC. Translated: CASSQERYEQYF.

The chain combines TRBV29-1 with TRBJ2-7; 11 bases match TRBD2. The germline gives CDR1 SQVTM, CDR2 ANQGSEA. Trimming took 3 bases from V and 2 from J; bases not matched to a gene: 6. There are 15 residues in the CDR3. The chain's CDR3 is CSVDPGTSGTYEQYF. CDR3 in DNA: TGCAGCGTTGACCCCGGGACTAGCGGTACCTACGAGCAGTACTTC.

This clone was observed once. CDR3: CASSLVGEVGIQYF. As DNA, the CDR3 is TGTGCCAGCAGCTTGGTGGGAGAGGTAGGCATTCAGTACTTC. This chain joins TRBV5-6 and TRBJ2-4, with D perhaps matching TRBD2 (5 bases). With 0 bases removed from V and 9 bases from J, the gap between germline ends came to 13 bases. Per germline, CDR1 SGHDT and CDR2 YYEEEE. The CDR3 sequence is 14 residues long.

The chain joins TRBV7-9 to TRBJ2-2; a weak D match, TRBD1 (5 bases). CDR3 length: 15 residues. Germline V gives CDR1 SEHNR, CDR2 FQNEAQ (reference sequence). Trimming removed 5 bases at V and 4 bases at J, with 14 bases between. CDR3 region: CASSPLSQGTGELFF. CDR3 DNA sequence: TGTGCCAGCAGCCCCCTTTCGCAGGGCACCGGGGAGCTGTTTTTT.

This clone was observed a few times. The V and J genes are TRBV10-1 and TRBJ1-4; no clear D gene. Deletions cut 2 bases from V and 8 bases from J, with 12 bases between. This CDR3 comprises 14 residues. Germline V gives CDR1 WNHNN, CDR2 SYGVQD (reference sequence). The chain's CDR3 is CASSEAGEDEKLFF. CDR3 sequence (DNA): TGCGCCAGCAGTGAGGCCGGGGAGGACGAAAAACTGTTTTTT.

This clone was counted once. V and J are TRBV5-4 and TRBJ2-3; 8 nucleotides agree with TRBD1. The CDR3 loop spans 14 amino acids. Unmatched junction bases numbered 5, after V lost 4 bases and J lost 4 bases. CDR1 is SGHNT and CDR2 is YYREEE in the germline V gene (reference sequence). CDR3 nucleotides: TGTGCCAGCAGCCCCCGACAGGGGTCAGATACGCAGTATTTT. As protein: CASSPRQGSDTQYF. Based on the CDR3 plus reference TRBV5-4 and TRBJ2-3, the full variable domain is ETGVTQSPTHLIKTRGQQVTLRCSSQSGHNTVSWYQQALGQGPQFIFQYYREEENGRGNFPPRFSGLQFPNYSSELNVNALELDDSALYLCASSPRQGSDTQYFGPGTRLTVL.

This rearrangement joins TRBV9 to TRBJ1-1; TRBD1 matches 8 bases. V dropped 5 bases and J dropped 0; count of bases not matched to a gene: 9. Germline CDR1 reads SGDLS; CDR2 reads YYNGEE. This CDR3 comprises 16 residues. For the CDR3, the DNA is TGTGCCAGCAGAGAAGGGACAGGAAGCATGAACACTGAAGCTTTCTTT. This gives the protein CASREGTGSMNTEAFF.

CDR3 region: CASSLTPRITGLDNQPQHF. The DNA of the CDR3 is TGTGCCAGCAGCTTGACCCCGCGAATTACAGGGCTTGACAATCAGCCCCAGCATTTT. V and J are TRBV5-5 and TRBJ1-5, with D possibly matching TRBD1 (6 bases). Germline CDR1 reads SGHKS; CDR2 reads YYEKEE (reference sequence). The CDR3 covers 19 residues. The ends were cut back, 1 base at V and 3 bases at J, with 23 bases in the middle.

The chain has TRBV19 and TRBJ2-7, with a weak D call TRBD1 (5 bases). The CDR3 has 14 amino acids. From germline, CDR1 is LNHDA and CDR2 SQIVND (reference sequence). Trimming removed 5 bases at V and 2 bases at J, with 13 bases between. Here the CDR3 reads CASSPRQNPYEQYF. The CDR3 DNA reads TGTGCCAGTAGTCCAAGACAGAACCCCTACGAGCAGTACTTC. Combining the CDR3 with reference TRBV19 and TRBJ2-7 gives the whole variable domain DGGITQSPKYLFRKEGQNVTLSCEQNLNHDAMYWYRQDPGQGLRLIYYSQIVNDFQKGDIAEGYSVSREKKESFPLTVTSAQKNPTAFYLCASSPRQNPYEQYFGPGTRLTVT.

The J gene is TRBJ1-1, the V gene TRBV7-8, with 8 bases lining up with TRBD1. The CDR3 spans 15 residues. After removal of 5 bases from V and 2 bases from J, the junction contained 7 bases not matched to a gene. Per the germline V gene, CDR1 is SGHVS and CDR2 is FQNEAQ. The chain's CDR3 is CASSTQTGGNTEAFF. CDR3 nucleotides: TGTGCCAGCAGCACACAAACAGGGGGAAACACTGAAGCTTTCTTT. The entire variable domain, with the rest obtained from reference TRBV7-8 and TRBJ1-1, is as follows: GAGVSQSPRYKVAKRGQDVALRCDPISGHVSLFWYQQALGQGPEFLTYFQNEAQLDKSGLPSDRFFAERPEGSVSTLKIQRTQQEDSAVYLCASSTQTGGNTEAFFGQGTRLTVV.

The chain links TRBV4-1 to TRBJ2-1, with TRBD1 matching 12 bases. The germline V gene encodes CDR1 MGHRA and CDR2 YSYEKL. The trim removed 3 bases at V and 10 bases at J, leaving 7 bases unmatched. The CDR3 loop spans 15 amino acids. The CDR3 loop is CASSQPGQGAGEQFF. As DNA, the CDR3 is TGCGCCAGCAGCCAGCCGGGACAGGGGGCGGGAGAGCAGTTCTTC.

The chain joins TRBV10-3 to TRBJ2-7; 10 positions agree with TRBD1. Germline CDR1 is ENHRY and CDR2 is SYGVKD. This CDR3 has 14 amino acids. The J segment lost 2 bases and the V segment lost 6 bases, leaving 4 bases of the junction unmatched. The CDR3 here is CAISRDRGPYEQYF. CDR3 nucleotide sequence: TGTGCCATCAGCCGGGACAGGGGACCCTACGAGCAGTACTTC.

The CDR3 DNA sequence: TGTGCCACCCGTAGTTTGGCTAGTGGCTACAATGAGCAGTTCTTC. Amino acid sequence: CATRSLASGYNEQFF. This chain uses TRBV6-5 with TRBJ2-1; no firm D call. The CDR3 has 15 residues. Germline values: CDR1 MNHEY, CDR2 SVGAGI. V lost 10 bases and J lost 3, with 19 bases in between.

The chain employs TRBV6-5 and TRBJ1-5; 7 bases are shared with TRBD1. Germline V CDR1 and CDR2: MNHEY, SVGAGI. Germline trimming cut 7 bases from V and 6 bases from J; bases unmatched to any gene: 6. The CDR3 is made up of 13 amino acids. The CDR3 DNA sequence: TGTGCCAGCAACTCAGGGGGGCGTCAGCCCCAGCATTTT. Its protein product is CASNSGGRQPQHF.

A single count supports this clone. The chain uses TRBV5-1 and TRBJ2-5; 8 bases are a match to TRBD2. Trimming removed 4 bases from V and 4 bases from J; junction bases left unmatched: 12. The CDR3 covers 16 residues. Per the germline V gene, CDR1 is SGHRS and CDR2 is YFSETQ. The CDR3, as DNA: TGCGCCAGCAGCCCGGCGGCGGGAGGTTTGGGAGAGACCCAGTACTTC. As protein: CASSPAAGGLGETQYF.

This clone was seen only once. The chain carries TRBV27 and TRBJ1-2, with D maybe TRBD1 (5 bases). In germline, CDR1 is MNHEY, CDR2 SMNVEV (reference sequence). The CDR3 runs to 14 residues. Trimming removed 3 bases from V and 8 bases from J, with 16 bases in between. The CDR3 DNA reads as TGTGCCAGCAGTTTCATGGGGGGAGAGGGGGGCTACACCTTC. It codes for CASSFMGGEGGYTF.

This sequence joins TRBV7-9 and TRBJ1-6; 9 bases align to TRBD1. The V and J ends lost 1 base and 4 bases, in that order; junction bases with no gene match: 5. The CDR3 is made up of 17 amino acids. Germline V gene data show CDR1 as SEHNR and CDR2 as FQNEAQ (reference sequence). CDR3 sequence: CASSLVQGQGYNSPLHF. The CDR3 DNA sequence: TGTGCCAGCAGCTTAGTTCAAGGACAGGGGTATAATTCACCCCTCCACTTT.

This chain connects TRBV6-5 to TRBJ1-2; 9 bases align to TRBD1. This CDR3 has 14 residues. V lost 4 bases and J lost 3; bases outside the gene matches: 3. Germline V gene sequence: CDR1 MNHEY, CDR2 SVGAGI. The CDR3 bases are TGTGCCAGCAGTTCCGGGACAGGGCACTATGGCTACACCTTC. Translated, it gives CASSSGTGHYGYTF.

As to this clone: Other DNA variants within this sample encode the same CDR3. The genes are TRBV6-5 and TRBJ1-2; TRBD1 is a possible D gene (5 bases). Trimming pared 8 bases from V and 4 bases from J, leaving 14 bases between. The CDR3 runs to 13 residues. Germline V CDR1 and CDR2: MNHEY, SVGAGI. The CDR3, as DNA: TGTGCCAGCGGCGGGGCCGGGTCCTATGGCTACACCTTC. Translation: CASGGAGSYGYTF.

This clone was seen just once. The V gene is TRBV27, the J gene TRBJ2-7, with 7 bases that match TRBD2. The germline V gene encodes CDR1 MNHEY and CDR2 SMNVEV (reference sequence). With 6 bases clipped from V and 2 bases from J, the junction kept 7 bases outside the gene matches. The CDR3 has 14 residues. CDR3 bases: TGTGCCAGCAGAAGCCGGGACTACGCCTACGAGCAGTACTTC. Its translation is CASRSRDYAYEQYF.

In nucleotides, the CDR3 is TGTGCCAGCAGCTTGGTCGGGACAGTCTATGGCTACACCTTC. Translating it yields CASSLVGTVYGYTF. The genes are TRBV5-5 and TRBJ1-2, with 7 bases aligning to TRBD1. Looked up from germline, CDR1 is SGHKS and CDR2 is YYEKEE (reference sequence). Unmatched junction bases numbered 3, after V lost 0 bases and J lost 4 bases. The CDR3 is made up of 14 amino acids.

The rearrangement uses TRBV20-1 and TRBJ1-5; 7 bases are shared with TRBD1. CDR1 and CDR2 (germline): DFQATT, SNEGSKA (reference sequence). This CDR3 is 15 amino acids long. Unmatched junction bases numbered 5, after V lost 3 bases and J lost 0 bases. The CDR3 sequence: CSASGQAYSNQPQHF. DNA of the CDR3: TGCAGTGCTAGTGGACAGGCCTATAGCAATCAGCCCCAGCATTTT.

The chain uses TRBV5-4 and TRBJ1-2; 10 bases agree with TRBD1. Germline V gives CDR1 SGHNT, CDR2 YYREEE (reference sequence). This CDR3 contains 15 residues. After removal of 0 bases from V and 2 bases from J, the junction contained 1 base not matched to a gene. The CDR3: CASSLGQGANYGYTF. The CDR3 bases are TGTGCCAGCAGCTTGGGACAGGGGGCCAACTATGGCTACACCTTC.

The genes are TRBV6-2 or TRBV6-3 and TRBJ1-5; TRBD1 might be the D (6 bases). CDR3 length: 15 residues. CDR1 and CDR2 from the germline V gene are MNHEY and SVGEGT. V lost 5 bases and J 2 bases, leaving 13 bases between the germline ends. The CDR3 DNA reads as TGTGCCAGCAGTGTACAGGGTAGAGGCAATCAGCCCCAGCATTTT. It is translated as CASSVQGRGNQPQHF.